This TCR beta chain came from a study of cytotoxic CD8 clonotypes in ibrutinib-treated CLL. Profiled with immunoSEQ multiplex PCR; TCRdb holds only in-frame clones, not every one. This sample has about 310,000 clones, with roughly 85% found just once. Per germline, CDR1 MGHDK and CDR2 SYGVNS. The germline V and J ends were trimmed by 1 base and 4 bases, with 14 bases remaining between them. The CDR3 extends over 16 amino acids. The chain uses TRBV25-1 and TRBJ2-1; maybe TRBD2 (5 bases). The TCR originated in a human donor with chronic lymphocytic leukemia. The sequences come from PBMCs, collected before ibrutinib treatment. In DNA form, the CDR3 reads TGTGCCAGCAGTGAATCCGCCCTAGCTAAGTACAATGAGCAGTTCTTC. Amino acid sequence: CASSESALAKYNEQFF. The full variable domain, its missing parts supplied by reference TRBV25-1 and TRBJ2-1, is EADIYQTPRYLVIGTGKKITLECSQTMGHDKMYWYQQDPGMELHLIHYSYGVNSTEKGDLSSESTVSRIRTEHFPLTLESARPSHTSQYLCASSESALAKYNEQFFGPGTRLTVL.